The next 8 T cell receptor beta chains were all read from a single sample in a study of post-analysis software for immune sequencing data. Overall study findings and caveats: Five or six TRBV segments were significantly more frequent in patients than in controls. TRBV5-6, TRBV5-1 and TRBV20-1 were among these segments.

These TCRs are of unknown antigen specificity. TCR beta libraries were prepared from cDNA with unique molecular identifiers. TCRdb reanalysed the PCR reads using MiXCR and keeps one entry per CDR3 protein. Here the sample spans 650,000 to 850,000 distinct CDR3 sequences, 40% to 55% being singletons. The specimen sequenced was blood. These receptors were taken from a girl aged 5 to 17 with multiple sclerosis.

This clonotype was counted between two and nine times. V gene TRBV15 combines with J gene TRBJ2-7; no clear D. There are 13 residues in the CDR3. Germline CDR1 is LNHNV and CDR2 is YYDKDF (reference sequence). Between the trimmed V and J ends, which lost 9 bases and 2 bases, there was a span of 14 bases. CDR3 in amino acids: CATTKGLAYEQYF. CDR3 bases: TGTGCCACTACGAAAGGGTTGGCCTACGAGCAGTACTTC.

CDR3 protein: CASSPGQGTEGYTF. CDR3 in DNA: TGTGCCAGCAGCCCAGGACAGGGTACAGAGGGCTACACCTTC. The chain has TRBV4-2 and TRBJ1-2; 8 nucleotides agree with TRBD1. Germline V gives CDR1 LGHNA, CDR2 YNFKEQ. This CDR3 region has 14 residues. The junction had 9 bases not matched to a gene; V was cut back by 4 bases and J by 8 bases.

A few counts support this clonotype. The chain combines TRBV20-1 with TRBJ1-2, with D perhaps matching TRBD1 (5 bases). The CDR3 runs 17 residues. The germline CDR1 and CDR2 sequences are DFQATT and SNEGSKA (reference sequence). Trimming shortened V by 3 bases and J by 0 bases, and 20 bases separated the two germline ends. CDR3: CSASNEGPLYSNYGYTF. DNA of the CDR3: TGCAGTGCTAGTAACGAGGGGCCATTATACTCTAACTATGGCTACACCTTC.

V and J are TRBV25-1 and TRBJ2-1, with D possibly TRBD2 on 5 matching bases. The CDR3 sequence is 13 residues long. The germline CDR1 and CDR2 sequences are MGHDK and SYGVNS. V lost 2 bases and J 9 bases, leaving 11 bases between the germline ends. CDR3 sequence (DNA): TGTGCCAGCAGTGAAAAACTAGTAGGTGAGCAGTTCTTC. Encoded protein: CASSEKLVGEQFF. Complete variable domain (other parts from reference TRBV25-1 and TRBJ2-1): EADIYQTPRYLVIGTGKKITLECSQTMGHDKMYWYQQDPGMELHLIHYSYGVNSTEKGDLSSESTVSRIRTEHFPLTLESARPSHTSQYLCASSEKLVGEQFFGPGTRLTVL.

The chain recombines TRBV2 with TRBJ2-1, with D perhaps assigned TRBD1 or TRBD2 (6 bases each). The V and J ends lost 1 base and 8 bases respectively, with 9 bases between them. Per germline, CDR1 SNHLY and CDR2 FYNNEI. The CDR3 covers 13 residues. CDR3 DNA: TGTGCCAGCAGTGAAGGGGGGGCGCATGAGCAGTTCTTC. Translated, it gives CASSEGGAHEQFF.

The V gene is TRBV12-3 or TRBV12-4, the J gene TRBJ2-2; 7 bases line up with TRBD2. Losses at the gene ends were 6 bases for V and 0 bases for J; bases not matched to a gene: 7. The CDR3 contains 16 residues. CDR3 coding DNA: TGTGCCAGCAGCTCCACTAGCGCTTCGAACACCGGGGAGCTGTTTTTT. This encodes CASSSTSASNTGELFF.

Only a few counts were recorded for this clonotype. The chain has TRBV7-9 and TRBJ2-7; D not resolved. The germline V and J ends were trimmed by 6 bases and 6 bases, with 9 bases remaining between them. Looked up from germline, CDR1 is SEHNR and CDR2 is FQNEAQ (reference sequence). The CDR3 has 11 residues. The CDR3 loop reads CASRFASEQYF. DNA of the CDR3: TGTGCCAGCAGATTCGCAAGCGAGCAGTACTTC.

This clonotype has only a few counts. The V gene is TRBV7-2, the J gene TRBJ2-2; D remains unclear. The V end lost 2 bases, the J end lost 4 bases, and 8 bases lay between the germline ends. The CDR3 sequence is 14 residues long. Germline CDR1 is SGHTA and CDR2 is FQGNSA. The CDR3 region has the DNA TGTGCCAGCAGCTTACCGGGCCGCACCGGGGAGCTGTTTTTT. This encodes CASSLPGRTGELFF.